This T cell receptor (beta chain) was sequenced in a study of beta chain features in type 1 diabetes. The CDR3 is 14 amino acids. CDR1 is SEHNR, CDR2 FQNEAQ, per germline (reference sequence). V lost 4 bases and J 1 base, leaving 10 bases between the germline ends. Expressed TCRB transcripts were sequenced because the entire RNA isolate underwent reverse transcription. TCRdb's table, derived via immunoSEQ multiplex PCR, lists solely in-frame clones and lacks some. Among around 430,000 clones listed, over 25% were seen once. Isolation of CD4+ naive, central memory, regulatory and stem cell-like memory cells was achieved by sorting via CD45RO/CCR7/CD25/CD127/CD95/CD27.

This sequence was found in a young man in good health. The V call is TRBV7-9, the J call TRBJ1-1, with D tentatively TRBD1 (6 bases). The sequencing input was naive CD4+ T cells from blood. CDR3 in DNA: TGTGCCAGCAGCTCACAAGGGGGGAACACTGAAGCTTTCTTT. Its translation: CASSSQGGNTEAFF. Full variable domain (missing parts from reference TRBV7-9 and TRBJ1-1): DTGVSQNPRHKITKRGQNVTFRCDPISEHNRLYWYRQTLGQGPEFLTYFQNEAQLEKSRLLSDRFSAERPKGSFSTLEIQRTEQGDSAMYLCASSSQGGNTEAFFGQGTRLTVV.